The entry below gives a single T cell receptor beta chain sequence along with its context. Antigen: not known. The data belong to a study of CD8 T cells in ankylosing spondylitis. Study findings and constraints: Blood from ankylosing spondylitis patients appeared to carry a characteristic eight-variant TCR beta motif.

TCRdb ran MiXCR on the 5' RACE reads and lists one entry per CDR3 protein. The sample carries 200,000 to 250,000 distinct CDR3 sequences, around 17% recorded once. The sequenced sample consisted of blood, either unsorted or a sorted T cell fraction (not recorded which). The origin of this receptor is a male donor with ankylosing spondylitis.

The CDR3 region has the DNA TGTGCCAGCAGCCAAGAGGTAGCGGGCCGGGGAGATACGCAGTATTTT. Protein sequence: CASSQEVAGRGDTQYF. The chain employs TRBV14 and TRBJ2-3; 7 positions agree with TRBD2. With V trimmed by 0 bases and J by 5 bases, 8 bases remained unmatched. The CDR3 consists of 16 residues. Germline V gene data show CDR1 as SGHDN and CDR2 as FVKESK.